The 7 T cell receptor beta chains below come from one sample, sequenced in a study of vaccination and CD4 T cells after COVID-19. The Oncomine TCR Beta short-read assay was applied to DNA of cultured CD4+ T cells. TCRdb reanalysed the PCR reads using MiXCR and keeps one entry per CDR3 protein. The table has 20,000 to 25,000 distinct CDR3 sequences, roughly 46% seen once. These receptors' antigens are unknown. The sample's time point: late sampling 161 to 241 days after vaccination in three convalescent patients. Sample treatment: approximately 9-day PBMC culture with coronavirus spike peptide pools or control peptides (ViraFEST assay). The source was CD4+ T cells from blood, cultured in vitro, collected about 7 months after SARS-CoV-2 vaccination. Receptors originate from a human donor who had recovered from COVID-19.

Only a few counts were recorded for this clonotype. The rearrangement uses TRBV20-1 and TRBJ1-1; D is uncertain. CDR3 length: 12 amino acids. Germline V gene lookup returns CDR1 DFQATT and CDR2 SNEGSKA (reference sequence). V was pared by 3 bases and J by 0 bases, with 5 bases between. This chain's CDR3 is CSARFMNTEAFF. For the CDR3, the DNA is TGCAGTGCTAGGTTCATGAACACTGAAGCTTTCTTT.

This clonotype was counted only a few times. The chain employs TRBV20-1 and TRBJ1-6; a possible D gene is TRBD1 (5 bases). V lost 6 bases and J lost 0, with 9 bases in between. Germline values: CDR1 DFQATT, CDR2 SNEGSKA (reference sequence). CDR3 length equals 14 residues. CDR3 sequence (DNA): TGCAGTGCGAGACAGAGCTCCTATAATTCACCCCTCCACTTT. Translating gives CSARQSSYNSPLHF.

V and J are TRBV10-3 and TRBJ2-7; no reliable D call. From germline, CDR1 is ENHRY and CDR2 SYGVKD. This CDR3 region has 14 residues. V lost 1 base, J lost 2 bases, and 9 bases lay in between. CDR3 amino acids: CAISEFTAPYEQYF. The CDR3 DNA sequence: TGTGCCATCAGTGAGTTTACAGCCCCCTACGAGCAGTACTTC.

The chain has TRBV4-1 and TRBJ1-2, with D hard to call. Trimming stripped 0 bases from V and 6 bases from J, with 14 bases between. The germline V gene encodes CDR1 MGHRA and CDR2 YSYEKL. This CDR3 has 15 amino acids. The CDR3 protein is CASSQDISRIDGYTF. CDR3 nucleotide sequence: TGCGCCAGCAGCCAAGACATCTCCAGGATAGATGGCTACACCTTC.

The chain is built from TRBV11-2 and TRBJ2-7; D gene uncertain. The ends were cut back, 5 bases at V and 11 bases at J, with 13 bases in the middle. This CDR3 region has 11 residues. The germline V gene has CDR1 SGHAT and CDR2 FQNNGV. The CDR3 nucleotides are TGTGCCAGCAGCGCGGACGGAAGGGAGTACTTC. It specifies CASSADGREYF.

The chain links TRBV10-3 to TRBJ1-5, with a tentative D call TRBD1 (5 bases). The CDR3 has 12 amino acids. V was clipped by 4 bases and J by 7 bases, with 8 bases between them. CDR1 and CDR2 from the germline V gene are ENHRY and SYGVKD. The CDR3 is CAISGDSQPQHF. The CDR3 bases are TGTGCCATCAGTGGGGACTCCCAGCCCCAGCATTTT.

The gene calls are TRBV6-1 and TRBJ1-6, with D perhaps matching TRBD1 (6 bases). This CDR3 region has 15 residues. Germline assignment: CDR1 MNHNS and CDR2 SASEGT. V lost 3 bases to trimming and J lost 8 bases, with 14 bases between them. CDR3 amino acids: CASSDSGVGDSPLHF. The CDR3 DNA follows: TGTGCCAGCAGTGATTCAGGGGTTGGTGATTCACCCCTCCACTTT.